This T cell receptor (beta chain) was observed in a study of blood T cell repertoires in COVID-19 (dated by TCRdb to the early 2020s). For the study in its entirety: Samples from collaborators originated in the United States, Italy and Spain and spanned both the acute and convalescent phases of COVID-19. Samples came from the ongoing ImmuneRACE study (first 160 participants) plus 1,254 subjects from 6 global collaborators. The prospective study material was composed of cDNA or gDNA derived from T cells, B-cell-depleted T cells, or PBMCs. Subjects who had been exposed to COVID-19, were actively infected with it, or had recovered from it provided the deeply sampled blood TCRbeta repertoires that made up the dataset. The repertoires were released in a freely available public database meant as a resource for research on the immune response to SARS-CoV-2. HLA class I and class II types, where available, came from metadata supplied by the sample provider rather than from assay-based typing. Sample metadata almost always included a de-identified subject ID, COVID-19 status, age in years and sex. Findings and caveats that apply to the study as a whole: Clinical and demographic metadata were provided uncurated, with the amount varying by source and participant.

Whole blood was collected in K2EDTA tubes by collaborating institutions according to the institutions' own protocols. For TCRbeta analysis, collaborators shipped samples as frozen whole blood, isolated PBMCs, or DNA extracted from either of those sample types. Trimmed from V: 3 bases; trimmed from J: 3 bases; junction bases lacking a gene match: 7. From cysteine to phenylalanine, the CDR3 is 15 amino acids long. Only the CDR3 portion is preserved as DNA: 45 bases, with reading frame beginning at the first base. Sequences MNHNS (CDR1) and SASEGT (CDR2) are obtained from the germline V gene. This clone was observed a few times. Its antigen remains unidentified. The record has no base qualities; no much larger clone is one base away. TCRbeta CDR3 regions were amplified from genomic DNA by means of the immunoSEQ Assay, a bias-controlled multiplex PCR. The paper's processing steps were these. Nucleated cell counts per sample were estimated from amplification of reference gene primers within the assay. To quantify the absolute abundance of each unique TCRbeta CDR3 rearrangement, sequence reads were collapsed and filtered. For each sample, productive Simpson clonality was calculated as the square root of Simpson's diversity index over productive rearrangements. The source is immuneACCESS, and TCRdb retained only in-frame sequences with V and J called. Part of the clones is not carried over; for the studies checked, unresolved V genes explain less than half of this, and the remainder is unexplained. V and J calls and clone size come straight from that table; D and trimming were deduced from the DNA. For this sample there are roughly 130,000 clones; roughly 85% appear just once. The leading ten clones occupy about 4.5% of the sample.

Sequencing was carried out using peripheral blood. This clonotype was obtained from a man aged 35 to 55 with acute or convalescent COVID-19. Recombination linked TRBV6-1 to TRBJ2-7; 8 bases in the middle match TRBD2. The CDR3 sequence is CASSDTGLAVYEQYF. The nucleotide sequence reads TGTGCCAGCAGTGATACAGGACTAGCAGTCTACGAGCAGTACTTC.